This T cell receptor beta chain was sequenced for a study of blood T cell repertoires in COVID-19. Study in general: Specimens from acute and convalescent COVID-19 originated in the United States, Italy and Spain.

CDR3 size: 15 residues. V lost 6 bases, J lost 2 bases, and 14 bases lay in between. Germline V gene data show CDR1 as MNHEY and CDR2 as SVGAGI. This table comes from immunoSEQ multiplex PCR, and its TCRdb copy is limited to in-frame clones, with some not included. Among 150,000 or so clones listed, 75% to 85% were seen once. In terms of age and location, participants ranged from roughly 18 to 95 years and lived in fewer than 30 US areas. The sample taken for sequencing was PBMCs or T cells enriched from blood (not recorded which). This TCR was sampled from a middle-aged man who had recovered from COVID-19. The chain uses TRBV6-5 and TRBJ1-5; D perhaps matches TRBD1 (6 bases). The CDR3 spells CASSGTGLGNQPQHF. CDR3 sequence (DNA): TGTGCCAGCAGCGGTACAGGGTTGGGCAATCAGCCCCAGCATTTT.